This entry lists 10 T cell receptor beta chains sequenced from one sample in a study of OX40 agonist ivuxolimab in advanced cancers. The assay was immunoSEQ multiplex PCR, and TCRdb's table has in-frame clones only and misses some. Counted here are under 150,000 clones, less than 95% occurring once; the ten biggest clones make up 0.85% to 1.4%. The sample was CD4+ or CD8+ T cells sorted from blood, taken in a trial of the OX40 agonist ivuxolimab. These receptors came from an adult with an advanced solid tumor such as melanoma, head and neck, liver or kidney cancer.

This clone was recorded a few times. The chain links TRBV19 to TRBJ1-1; the D gene is possibly TRBD1 (5 bases). V was pared by 3 bases and J by 5 bases, with 10 bases between. There are 13 residues in the CDR3. Germline V lookup: CDR1 LNHDA, CDR2 SQIVND (reference sequence). CDR3 in amino acids: CASSIRGRTEAFF. CDR3 in DNA: TGTGCCAGTAGTATCCGGGGGAGGACTGAAGCTTTCTTT.

This chain links TRBV28 with TRBJ2-5; TRBD1 or TRBD2 may be the D gene (6 bases each). Germline V gene lookup returns CDR1 MDHEN and CDR2 SYDVKM. The CDR3 consists of 13 residues. V was pared by 8 bases and J by 5 bases, with 15 bases between. CDR3 coding DNA: TGTGCCAGCGGGGGGCTAGTAGTCGAGACCCAGTACTTC. Translated: CASGGLVVETQYF.

The gene calls are TRBV9 and TRBJ2-1; D tentatively reads TRBD1 or TRBD2 (6 bases each). V lost 1 base and J lost 5, with 10 bases in between. Germline-derived CDR1 and CDR2 are SGDLS and YYNGEE. This CDR3 has 14 amino acids. The DNA for the CDR3 is TGTGCCAGCAGCGTAACGGGGGCGGACAATGAGCAGTTCTTC. It is translated as CASSVTGADNEQFF.

The chain combines TRBV4-1 with TRBJ1-5; TRBD1 agrees at 7 bases. Per germline, CDR1 MGHRA and CDR2 YSYEKL. With V trimmed by 4 bases and J by 5 bases, 8 bases remained unmatched. There are 15 residues in the CDR3. The CDR3 bases are TGCGCCAGCAGCCGCGCAGGGGGGACCGATCAGCCCCAGCATTTT. Its protein product is CASSRAGGTDQPQHF.

V is TRBV19 and J is TRBJ1-5, with a weak D call TRBD1 (5 bases). This CDR3 is built from 13 residues. CDR1 and CDR2 (germline): LNHDA, SQIVND (reference sequence). V was cut by 3 bases and J by 7 bases, with 10 bases left in between. CDR3 sequence (DNA): TGTGCCAGTAGTATCCCCCGGGGGCAGCCCCAGCATTTT. It encodes CASSIPRGQPQHF. The full variable domain, in which reference TRBV19 and TRBJ1-5 provide the parts outside the CDR3, is DGGITQSPKYLFRKEGQNVTLSCEQNLNHDAMYWYRQDPGQGLRLIYYSQIVNDFQKGDIAEGYSVSREKKESFPLTVTSAQKNPTAFYLCASSIPRGQPQHFGDGTRLSIL.

This sequence joins TRBV28 and TRBJ2-7; the D is unclear. CDR1 is MDHEN, CDR2 SYDVKM, per germline. The CDR3 has 13 residues. Trimming removed 7 bases at V and 3 bases at J, with 13 bases between. CDR3 protein: CASTRPSLYEQYF. The CDR3 DNA follows: TGTGCCAGCACTCGGCCCTCCCTCTACGAGCAGTACTTC.

The chain joins TRBV7-9 to TRBJ1-4, with D possibly TRBD1 on 6 matching bases. Per germline, CDR1 SEHNR and CDR2 FQNEAQ (reference sequence). The V gene lost 4 bases and the J gene lost 3 bases, with 9 bases spanning the gap. This CDR3 region has 14 residues. CDR3 nucleotide sequence: TGTGCCAGCAGCTACAGGGAGGCTAATGAAAAACTGTTTTTT. Translated: CASSYREANEKLFF.

The gene calls are TRBV18 and TRBJ2-5; D remains unclear. Germline V gives CDR1 KGHSH, CDR2 LQKENI. The V end lost 6 bases, the J end lost 1 base, and 6 bases lay between the germline ends. This CDR3 is built from 12 residues. In DNA form, the CDR3 reads TGTGCCAGCTCGCAAGCCCAAGAGACCCAGTACTTC. Translating gives CASSQAQETQYF.

The DNA of the CDR3 is TGTGCCAGCAGCCAAACCGCCGGGCTTTACAATGAGCAGTTCTTC. Translation: CASSQTAGLYNEQFF. The rearrangement uses TRBV5-6 and TRBJ2-1; D remains unclear. The CDR3 runs 15 residues. In germline, CDR1 is SGHDT, CDR2 YYEEEE. Deletions cut 4 bases from V and 4 bases from J, with 15 bases between. Full variable domain (outside the CDR3, taken from reference TRBV5-6 and TRBJ2-1): DAGVTQSPTHLIKTRGQQVTLRCSPKSGHDTVSWYQQALGQGPQFIFQYYEEEERQRGNFPDRFSGHQFPNYSSELNVNALLLGDSALYLCASSQTAGLYNEQFFGPGTRLTVL.

V usage is TRBV6-1 and J usage is TRBJ2-5, with D hard to call. Germline V gives CDR1 MNHNS, CDR2 SASEGT. The CDR3 sequence is 15 residues long. V shed 2 bases and J shed 3 bases, with 13 bases lying between them. The CDR3 protein is CASSENLNPEETQYF. In nucleotides, the CDR3 is TGTGCCAGCAGTGAAAATCTGAACCCCGAAGAGACCCAGTACTTC.